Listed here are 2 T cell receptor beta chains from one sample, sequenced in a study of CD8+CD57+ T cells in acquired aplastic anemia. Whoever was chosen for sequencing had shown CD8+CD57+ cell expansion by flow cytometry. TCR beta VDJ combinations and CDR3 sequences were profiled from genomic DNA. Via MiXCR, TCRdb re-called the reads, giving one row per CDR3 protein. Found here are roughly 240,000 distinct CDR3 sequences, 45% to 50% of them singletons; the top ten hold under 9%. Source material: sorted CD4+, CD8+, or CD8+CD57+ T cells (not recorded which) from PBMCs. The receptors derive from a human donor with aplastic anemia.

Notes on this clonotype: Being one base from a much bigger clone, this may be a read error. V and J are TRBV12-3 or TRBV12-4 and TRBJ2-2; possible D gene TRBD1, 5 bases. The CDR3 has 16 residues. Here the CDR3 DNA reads TGTGCCAGCAGTTTAGTCGAGACAGCGAACGCCGGGGAGCTGTTTTTT. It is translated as CASSLVETANAGELFF.

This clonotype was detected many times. The CDR3 DNA sequence: TGTGCCAGCAGTTCATGGGGACAGGGGTCCTCACTTGCCTACGAGCAGTACTTC. This sequence encodes CASSSWGQGSSLAYEQYF. This chain joins TRBV12-3 or TRBV12-4 and TRBJ2-7; 10 bases match TRBD1. The CDR3 covers 18 residues. J lost 2 bases, V lost 4 bases, and 14 bases had no gene match.